This is a list of T cell receptor beta chains from one sample in a study of cytomegalovirus exposure and HLA in healthy donors. Clones were sequenced by immunoSEQ multiplex PCR, and TCRdb holds only the in-frame ones, with some missing. The sample records roughly 140,000 clones, roughly 87% being singletons. The sequencing sample was made of PBMCs. These receptors all stem from a man aged 30 to 45 in good health and CMV-seropositive. The conserved cysteine and the conserved F or W are not part of the CDR3 here. Not all rows give a size; the values are once, few, many and, for expanded clones, a class.

TRBV7-2	TRBJ2-2	-	ASSPRVQGGGGELF
TRBV19	TRBJ2-1	once	ASSIADSYNEQF
TRBV12-5	TRBJ2-7	once	ASVTNPGGTYEQY
TRBV29-1	TRBJ2-1	-	SVRGGLAGDDEQF
TRBV11-2	TRBJ1-3	-	ASFIGGTRGNTIY
TRBV18	TRBJ2-5	-	ASSKGPGEETQY
TRBV7-9	TRBJ2-7	-	ASSPLAGGGMNLVYEQY
TRBV5-4	TRBJ2-5	-	ASGQGWETQY
TRBV29-1	TRBJ1-4	-	SVASGNEKLF
TRBV6-5	TRBJ2-7	-	ASSYSRTSSYEQY
TRBV7-6	TRBJ1-1	-	ASSPGGSNTEAF
TRBV27	TRBJ1-3	-	ASSFTAGNTIY
TRBV18	TRBJ1-3	-	ASSPQGSGNTIY
TRBV28	TRBJ2-2	-	ASSFGGQTGELF
TRBV5-6	TRBJ1-5	-	ASSLLGTENIAQH
TRBV20-1	TRBJ2-7	-	SAPGAYEQY
TRBV6-1	TRBJ2-6	-	ASSEPPGAAGANVLT
TRBV4-2	TRBJ1-2	-	ASSQDLIDGFGYT
TRBV11-2	TRBJ2-7	-	ASSLRTGTYEQY
TRBV5-1	TRBJ2-2	-	ASSPLAGGTGELF
TRBV6-6	TRBJ1-5	few	ASSYPTGGNQPQH
TRBV6-5	TRBJ1-6	-	ASSYSSRVGNSPLH